What follows are 3 T cell receptor beta chains derived from one specimen sequenced in a study of shared clonotypes between healthy human individuals. Sequencing used immunoSEQ multiplex PCR; TCRdb keeps in-frame clones, though not all of them. The data contain 850,000 to 1,200,000 clones, about 80% of them seen just once; the ten biggest clones take up roughly 1.4%. What was sequenced was memory CD4+ T cells sorted from blood. Subset indicated: CD45RA-negative fraction. The origin of the receptors is a man aged 18 to 29 in good health.

This clone was seen just once. The V gene is TRBV6-1, the J gene TRBJ1-5, with a tentative D call TRBD1 (5 bases). CDR1 is MNHNS and CDR2 is SASEGT in the germline V gene. Trimming removed 4 bases from V and 1 base from J, with 11 bases in between. The CDR3 contains 15 residues. Written as DNA, the CDR3 is TGTGCCAGCAGTGGGGGGATCGACAGCAATCAGCCCCAGCATTTT. Encoded protein: CASSGGIDSNQPQHF.

The CDR3 DNA follows: TGTGCCAGCAGCTTGGAGGGCCGGGACTACAATGAGCAGTTCTTC. Residues: CASSLEGRDYNEQFF. The chain is built from TRBV5-4 and TRBJ2-1; D may be TRBD2 (5 bases). Germline CDR1 and CDR2: SGHNT and YYREEE (reference sequence). The CDR3 extends over 15 amino acids. V gave up 0 bases and J gave up 3 bases, with 10 bases separating them. Using reference TRBV5-4 and TRBJ2-1 for the parts outside the CDR3, the full variable domain is ETGVTQSPTHLIKTRGQQVTLRCSSQSGHNTVSWYQQALGQGPQFIFQYYREEENGRGNFPPRFSGLQFPNYSSELNVNALELDDSALYLCASSLEGRDYNEQFFGPGTRLTVL.

With regard to this clone: A much larger clonotype is one base distant, so this may be a read error. DNA for the CDR3: TGTGCCAGCAGCTTAGGCATCTACGAGCAGTACTTC. This translates into CASSLGIYEQYF. This chain joins TRBV11-2 and TRBJ2-7; D is uncertain. The V and J ends lost 1 base and 3 bases respectively, with 4 bases between them. From germline, CDR1 is SGHAT and CDR2 FQNNGV. CDR3 length: 12 residues.